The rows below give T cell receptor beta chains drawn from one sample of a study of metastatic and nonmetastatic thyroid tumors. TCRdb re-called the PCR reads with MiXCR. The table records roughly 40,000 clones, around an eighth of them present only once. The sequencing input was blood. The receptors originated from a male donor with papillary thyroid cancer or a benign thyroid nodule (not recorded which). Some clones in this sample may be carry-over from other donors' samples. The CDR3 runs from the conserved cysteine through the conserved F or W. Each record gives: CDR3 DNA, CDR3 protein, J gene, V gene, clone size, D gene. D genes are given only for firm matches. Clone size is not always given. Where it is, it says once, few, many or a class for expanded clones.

CDR3nt: TGTGCCTGGAGTTACGGACAGGGCGGCACAGATACGCAGTATTTT
CDR3aa: CAWSYGQGGTDTQYF
j_gene: TRBJ2-3
v_gene: TRBV30
abundance: many
d_gene: TRBD1

CDR3nt: TGCGCCAGCAGCCCCCAGTCCCGGGAAGCTTTCTTT
CDR3aa: CASSPQSREAFF
j_gene: TRBJ1-1
v_gene: TRBV4-1
abundance: many
d_gene: -

CDR3nt: TGTGCCAGCACCGGCTCACAGGGGAATGCCTACGAGCAGTACTTC
CDR3aa: CASTGSQGNAYEQYF
j_gene: TRBJ2-7
v_gene: TRBV11-2
abundance: many
d_gene: TRBD1

CDR3nt: TGTGCCAGCAGTACCCCTGGGGGTCCGAATGAAAAACTGTTTTTT
CDR3aa: CASSTPGGPNEKLFF
j_gene: TRBJ1-4
v_gene: TRBV28
abundance: many
d_gene: -

CDR3nt: TGTGCCAGCAGAACCGGGACTAACTATGGCTACACCTTC
CDR3aa: CASRTGTNYGYTF
j_gene: TRBJ1-2
v_gene: TRBV6-1
abundance: few
d_gene: -

CDR3nt: TGCAGTGCTAGTGCCCCCGGGACTAGCGGGACCTACGAGCGGTACTTC
CDR3aa: CSASAPGTSGTYERYF
j_gene: TRBJ2-7
v_gene: TRBV20-1
abundance: -
d_gene: TRBD2

CDR3nt: TGTGCCAGTAGTATTGACCCGGCCTTCAATCAGCCCCAGCATTTT
CDR3aa: CASSIDPAFNQPQHF
j_gene: TRBJ1-5
v_gene: TRBV19
abundance: many
d_gene: -

CDR3nt: TGTGCCATCGGTTCATCGGGGACTGAAGCTTTCTTT
CDR3aa: CAIGSSGTEAFF
j_gene: TRBJ1-1
v_gene: TRBV10-3
abundance: many
d_gene: -

CDR3nt: TGTGCCATCAGTGAGGGGCGACAGGGACTAAATGGCTACACCTTC
CDR3aa: CAISEGRQGLNGYTF
j_gene: TRBJ1-2
v_gene: TRBV10-3
abundance: many
d_gene: TRBD1

CDR3nt: TGTGCCAGCAGCCCGAAGCGAACGGGAGGGCTTGCCTACAATGAGCAGTTCTTC
CDR3aa: CASSPKRTGGLAYNEQFF
j_gene: TRBJ2-1
v_gene: TRBV11-2
abundance: many
d_gene: TRBD2

CDR3nt: TGTGCCAGCAGTTACTCAGTCCAAGAAAAACTGTTTTTT
CDR3aa: CASSYSVQEKLFF
j_gene: TRBJ1-4
v_gene: TRBV6-5
abundance: many
d_gene: -

CDR3nt: TGCAGTGCTAGACCGGCTAGCGGGAGCCCTAACAATGAGCAGTTCTTC
CDR3aa: CSARPASGSPNNEQFF
j_gene: TRBJ2-1
v_gene: TRBV20-1
abundance: many
d_gene: TRBD2

CDR3nt: TGTGCCAGCAGACGACTAGCGGGAGGAGCTAGAACAGATACGCAGTATTTT
CDR3aa: CASRRLAGGARTDTQYF
j_gene: TRBJ2-3
v_gene: TRBV6-6
abundance: few
d_gene: TRBD2

CDR3nt: TGTGCCTGGAGTGTAGGACAGATGAACACTGAAGCTTTCTTT
CDR3aa: CAWSVGQMNTEAFF
j_gene: TRBJ1-1
v_gene: TRBV30
abundance: -
d_gene: -

CDR3nt: TGTGCCAGCAGCCAAGTCCGGAACAATGAGCAGTTCTTC
CDR3aa: CASSQVRNNEQFF
j_gene: TRBJ2-1
v_gene: TRBV3-1
abundance: -
d_gene: -

CDR3nt: TGTGCCAGCAGCTTAGCGGCCCACTACGAGCAGTACTTC
CDR3aa: CASSLAAHYEQYF
j_gene: TRBJ2-7
v_gene: TRBV7-8
abundance: many
d_gene: -

CDR3nt: TGTGCCAGCAGAGCTGTATATGGCTACACCTTC
CDR3aa: CASRAVYGYTF
j_gene: TRBJ1-2
v_gene: TRBV28
abundance: -
d_gene: -

CDR3nt: TGTGCCAGTAGTGTCCCTAGCGGAGAACCCTACGAGCAGTACTTC
CDR3aa: CASSVPSGEPYEQYF
j_gene: TRBJ2-7
v_gene: TRBV19
abundance: many
d_gene: TRBD2

CDR3nt: TGTGCCAGCAGTTCCTATAGCCTAAATGGACTAGCGGGAGTTGGGTGGGAGCAGTTCTTC
CDR3aa: CASSSYSLNGLAGVGWEQFF
j_gene: TRBJ2-1
v_gene: TRBV6-2/TRBV6-3
abundance: many
d_gene: TRBD2

CDR3nt: TGTGCCAGCAGTGGGTCGGAGTCAGATACGCAGTATTTT
CDR3aa: CASSGSESDTQYF
j_gene: TRBJ2-3
v_gene: TRBV6-2/TRBV6-3
abundance: medium-sized
d_gene: -

CDR3nt: TGTGCCAGCAGTTTGTCGATTGGGACAGGGGATCAGCCCCAGCATTTT
CDR3aa: CASSLSIGTGDQPQHF
j_gene: TRBJ1-5
v_gene: TRBV28
abundance: many
d_gene: TRBD1

CDR3nt: TGTGCCAGTAGTATGGGTCTGGGCAATGAGCAGTTCTTC
CDR3aa: CASSMGLGNEQFF
j_gene: TRBJ2-1
v_gene: TRBV19
abundance: many
d_gene: -

CDR3nt: TGCGCCAGCAGCCAGGAGGGACAGCCTAGCACAGATACGCAGTATTTT
CDR3aa: CASSQEGQPSTDTQYF
j_gene: TRBJ2-3
v_gene: TRBV4-1
abundance: -
d_gene: -

CDR3nt: TGTGCCACCAGTGATTTGCCGGGGACTAACACAGATACGCAGTATTTT
CDR3aa: CATSDLPGTNTDTQYF
j_gene: TRBJ2-3
v_gene: TRBV24-1
abundance: many
d_gene: TRBD2

CDR3nt: TGTGCCAGCAGTGGCGGGACAGCACAAGAGACCCAGTACTTC
CDR3aa: CASSGGTAQETQYF
j_gene: TRBJ2-5
v_gene: TRBV28
abundance: many
d_gene: -

CDR3nt: TGTGCCAGCGGTCCCGGGACTTTTAACACCGGGGAGCTGTTTTTT
CDR3aa: CASGPGTFNTGELFF
j_gene: TRBJ2-2
v_gene: TRBV6-1
abundance: few
d_gene: -

CDR3nt: TGTGCCAGCAGCGGTAGTGGACTAGCGGGACCTTACAATGAGCAGTTCTTC
CDR3aa: CASSGSGLAGPYNEQFF
j_gene: TRBJ2-1
v_gene: TRBV28
abundance: few
d_gene: TRBD2

CDR3nt: TGTGCCAGCAGTTACGGGGGACCTACCTACGAGCAGTACTTC
CDR3aa: CASSYGGPTYEQYF
j_gene: TRBJ2-7
v_gene: TRBV6-5
abundance: many
d_gene: -

CDR3nt: TGTGCCAGCAGCCAAGGCTCCGTTCGGGGGGCAGGTGAAAAACTGTTTTTT
CDR3aa: CASSQGSVRGAGEKLFF
j_gene: TRBJ1-4
v_gene: TRBV3-1
abundance: many
d_gene: -

CDR3nt: TGCGCCAGCAGCTTGGCCCGGAACACTGAAGCTTTCTTT
CDR3aa: CASSLARNTEAFF
j_gene: TRBJ1-1
v_gene: TRBV5-1
abundance: many
d_gene: -

CDR3nt: TGTGCCACCTCGTCGGTATTCCGGGCCTTAGGGTACAATGAGCAGTTCTTC
CDR3aa: CATSSVFRALGYNEQFF
j_gene: TRBJ2-1
v_gene: TRBV28
abundance: many
d_gene: -